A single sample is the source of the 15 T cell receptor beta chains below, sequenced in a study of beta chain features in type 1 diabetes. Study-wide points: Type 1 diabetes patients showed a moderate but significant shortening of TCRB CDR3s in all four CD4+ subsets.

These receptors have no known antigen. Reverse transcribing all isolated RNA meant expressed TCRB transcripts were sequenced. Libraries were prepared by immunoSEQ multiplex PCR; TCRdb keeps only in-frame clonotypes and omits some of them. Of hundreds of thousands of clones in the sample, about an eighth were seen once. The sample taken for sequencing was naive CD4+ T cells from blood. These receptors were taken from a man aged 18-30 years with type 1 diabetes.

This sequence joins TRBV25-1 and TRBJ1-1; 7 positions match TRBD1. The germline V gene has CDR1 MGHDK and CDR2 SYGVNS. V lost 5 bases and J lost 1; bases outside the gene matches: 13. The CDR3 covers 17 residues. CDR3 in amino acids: CASSPGTAVRWNTEAFF. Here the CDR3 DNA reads TGTGCCAGCAGTCCAGGGACAGCGGTAAGATGGAACACTGAAGCTTTCTTT. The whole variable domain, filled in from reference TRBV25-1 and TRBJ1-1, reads EADIYQTPRYLVIGTGKKITLECSQTMGHDKMYWYQQDPGMELHLIHYSYGVNSTEKGDLSSESTVSRIRTEHFPLTLESARPSHTSQYLCASSPGTAVRWNTEAFFGQGTRLTVV.

The CDR3 coding sequence is TGTGCCAGCGCCGGGACCTACGAGCAGTACTTC. The encoded protein is CASAGTYEQYF. The rearrangement uses TRBV14 and TRBJ2-7; possible D gene TRBD2, 5 bases. V lost 8 bases to trimming and J lost 2 bases, with 7 bases between them. Germline values: CDR1 SGHDN, CDR2 FVKESK. The CDR3 is 11 residues long. The complete variable domain, with remaining parts taken from reference TRBV14 and TRBJ2-7, reads EAGVTQFPSHSVIEKGQTVTLRCDPISGHDNLYWYRRVMGKEIKFLLHFVKESKQDESGMPNNRFLAERTGGTYSTLKVQPAELEDSGVYFCASAGTYEQYFGPGTRLTVT.

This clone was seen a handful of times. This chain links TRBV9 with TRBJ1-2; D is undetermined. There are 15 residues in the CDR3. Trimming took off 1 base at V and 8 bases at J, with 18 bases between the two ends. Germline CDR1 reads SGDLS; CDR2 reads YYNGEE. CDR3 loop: CASSVLASLSWGYTF. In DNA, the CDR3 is TGTGCCAGCAGCGTATTAGCGAGCCTATCCTGGGGCTACACCTTC.

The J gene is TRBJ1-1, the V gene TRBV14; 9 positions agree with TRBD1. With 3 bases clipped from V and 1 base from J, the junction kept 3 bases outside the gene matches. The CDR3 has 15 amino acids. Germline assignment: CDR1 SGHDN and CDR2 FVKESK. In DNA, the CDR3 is TGTGCCAGCAGCCAGGTGACAGGGGGGAACACTGAAGCTTTCTTT. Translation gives CASSQVTGGNTEAFF. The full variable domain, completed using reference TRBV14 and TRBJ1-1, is EAGVTQFPSHSVIEKGQTVTLRCDPISGHDNLYWYRRVMGKEIKFLLHFVKESKQDESGMPNNRFLAERTGGTYSTLKVQPAELEDSGVYFCASSQVTGGNTEAFFGQGTRLTVV.

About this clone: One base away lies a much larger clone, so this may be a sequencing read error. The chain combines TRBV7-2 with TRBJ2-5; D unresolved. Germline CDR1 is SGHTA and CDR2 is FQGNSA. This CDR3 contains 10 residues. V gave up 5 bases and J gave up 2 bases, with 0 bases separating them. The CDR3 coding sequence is TGTGCCAGCAGCCAAGAGACCCAGTACTTC. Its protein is CASSQETQYF. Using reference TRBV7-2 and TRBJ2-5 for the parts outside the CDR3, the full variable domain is GAGVSQSPSNKVTEKGKDVELRCDPISGHTALYWYRQSLGQGLEFLIYFQGNSAPDKSGLPSDRFSAERTGGSVSTLTIQRTQQEDSAVYLCASSQETQYFGPGTRLLVL.

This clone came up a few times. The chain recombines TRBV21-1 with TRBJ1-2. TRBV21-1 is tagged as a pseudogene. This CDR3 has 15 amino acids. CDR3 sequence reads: CASSKRLADRNGYTF. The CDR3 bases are TGTGCCAGCAGCAAAAGACTGGCAGATCGTAATGGCTACACCTTC.

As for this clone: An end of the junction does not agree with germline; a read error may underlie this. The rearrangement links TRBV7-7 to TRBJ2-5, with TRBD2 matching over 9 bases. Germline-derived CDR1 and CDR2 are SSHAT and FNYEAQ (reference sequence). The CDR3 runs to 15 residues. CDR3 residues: CASSRDLAGQETQYF. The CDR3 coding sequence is TGTGCTAGCAGCCGGGATCTAGCGGGGCAAGAGACCCAGTACTTC.

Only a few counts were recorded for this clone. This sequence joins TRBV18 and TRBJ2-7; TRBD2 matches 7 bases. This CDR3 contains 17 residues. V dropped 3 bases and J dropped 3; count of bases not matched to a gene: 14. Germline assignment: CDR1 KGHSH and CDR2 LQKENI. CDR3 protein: CASSPLPTAGEGYEQYF. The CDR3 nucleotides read TGTGCCAGCTCACCCCTACCGACGGCGGGAGAAGGCTACGAGCAGTACTTC.

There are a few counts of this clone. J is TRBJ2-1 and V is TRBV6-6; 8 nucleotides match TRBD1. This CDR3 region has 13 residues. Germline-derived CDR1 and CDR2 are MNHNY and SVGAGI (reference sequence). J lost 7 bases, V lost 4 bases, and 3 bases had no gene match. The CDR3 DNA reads TGTGCCAGCAGTTTAACAGGGGGGAATGAGCAGTTCTTC. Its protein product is CASSLTGGNEQFF.

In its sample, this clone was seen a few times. In DNA, the CDR3 is TGCGCCAGCAGCATATTACAGGCCACGTCGGGCTACACCTTC. Translation: CASSILQATSGYTF. The chain has TRBV5-1 and TRBJ1-2; D perhaps matches TRBD1 (5 bases). CDR3 length: 14 residues. Deletions cut 4 bases from V and 8 bases from J, with 18 bases between. CDR1 is SGHRS and CDR2 is YFSETQ in the germline V gene.

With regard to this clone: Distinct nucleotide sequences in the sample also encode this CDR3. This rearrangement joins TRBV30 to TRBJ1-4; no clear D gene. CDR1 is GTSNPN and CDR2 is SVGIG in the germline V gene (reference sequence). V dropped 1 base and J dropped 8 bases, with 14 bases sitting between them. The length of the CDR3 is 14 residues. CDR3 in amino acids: CAWSDGQRREKLFF. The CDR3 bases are TGTGCCTGGAGTGACGGGCAGAGGAGAGAAAAACTGTTTTTT. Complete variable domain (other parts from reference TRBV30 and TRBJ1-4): SQTIHQWPATLVQPVGSPLSLECTVEGTSNPNLYWYRQAAGRGLQLLFYSVGIGQISSEVPQNLSASRPQDRQFILSSKKLLLSDSGFYLCAWSDGQRREKLFFGSGTQLSVL.

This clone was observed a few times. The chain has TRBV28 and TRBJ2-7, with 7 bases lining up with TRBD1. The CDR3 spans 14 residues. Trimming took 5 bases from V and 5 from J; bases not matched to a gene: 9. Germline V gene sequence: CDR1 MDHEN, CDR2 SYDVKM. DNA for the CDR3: TGTGCCAGCAGTCCCGGACAGGATCGCCACGAGCAGTACTTC. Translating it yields CASSPGQDRHEQYF.

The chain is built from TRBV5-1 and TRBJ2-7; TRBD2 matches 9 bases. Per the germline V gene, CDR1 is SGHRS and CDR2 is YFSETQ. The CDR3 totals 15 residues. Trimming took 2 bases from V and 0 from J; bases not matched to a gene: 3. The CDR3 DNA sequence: TGCGCCAGCAGCTTTAGCGGGGGAGACTCCTACGAGCAGTACTTC. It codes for CASSFSGGDSYEQYF.

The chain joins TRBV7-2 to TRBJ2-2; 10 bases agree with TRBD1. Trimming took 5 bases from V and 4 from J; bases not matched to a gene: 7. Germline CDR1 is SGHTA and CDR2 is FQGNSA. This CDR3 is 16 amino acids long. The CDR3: CASSPGQGYSTGELFF. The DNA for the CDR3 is TGTGCCAGCAGCCCGGGACAGGGGTATAGCACCGGGGAGCTGTTTTTT.

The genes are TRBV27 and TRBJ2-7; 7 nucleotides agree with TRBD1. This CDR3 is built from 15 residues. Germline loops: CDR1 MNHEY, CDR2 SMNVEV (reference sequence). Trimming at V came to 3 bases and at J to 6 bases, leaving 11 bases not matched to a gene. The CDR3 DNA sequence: TGTGCCAGCAGTTTTTTCGACAGGGTATTCGGCGAGCAGTACTTC. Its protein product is CASSFFDRVFGEQYF.